These 5 T cell receptor beta chains originate from one sample sequenced in a study of post-analysis software for immune sequencing data. Antigens of these TCRs are unknown. Overall study findings and caveats: With TRBV5-6, TRBV5-1 and TRBV20-1 included, about 5 TRBV segments were more frequent in patients than in controls.

Each TCR beta cDNA library carried unique molecular identifiers. TCRdb reprocessed the PCR reads via MiXCR and lists one record per CDR3 protein. The table has 800,000 to 950,000 distinct CDR3 sequences, approximately 53% seen once. The sequenced material came from blood. The receptors derive from a girl aged 10 to 17 with multiple sclerosis.

This chain joins TRBV5-1 and TRBJ2-1; D tentatively fits TRBD1 or TRBD2 (5 bases each). V was clipped by 4 bases and J by 5 bases, with 13 bases between them. The CDR3 loop spans 14 amino acids. Germline values: CDR1 SGHRS, CDR2 YFSETQ. The CDR3 loop is CASSPWDGNNEQFF. The DNA for the CDR3 is TGCGCCAGCAGCCCCTGGGACGGAAACAATGAGCAGTTCTTC.

This chain uses TRBV9 with TRBJ2-7, with D perhaps TRBD1 (6 bases). Germline V lookup: CDR1 SGDLS, CDR2 YYNGEE. The V end was cut by 0 bases, the J end by 2 bases, with 12 bases between. The CDR3 is 15 residues long. The CDR3 here is CASSVADSRPYEQYF. CDR3 coding DNA: TGTGCCAGCAGCGTAGCGGACAGCAGACCCTACGAGCAGTACTTC.

V gene TRBV27 combines with J gene TRBJ2-3; D is undetermined. This CDR3 is 15 amino acids long. Between the trimmed V and J ends, which lost 0 bases and 4 bases, there was a span of 11 bases. Germline CDR1 MNHEY, CDR2 SMNVEV (reference sequence). For the CDR3, the DNA is TGTGCCAGCAGTTTATCCCCCCCCTCCGCAGATACGCAGTATTTT. Translating it yields CASSLSPPSADTQYF.

The chain has TRBV29-1 and TRBJ2-4; D uncertain. The DNA matches TRBJ2-7 better at its end, which makes the J call doubtful. CDR3 length: 15 amino acids. Germline V gene lookup returns CDR1 SQVTM and CDR2 ANQGSEA. The CDR3, as DNA: TGCAGCGTCGGCGACCGGATGAAAGGGAACTACGAGCAGTACTTC. It codes for CSVGDRMKGNYEQYF.

The V call is TRBV4-1, the J call TRBJ2-7; tentatively, D is TRBD2 (6 bases). Germline-derived CDR1 and CDR2 are MGHRA and YSYEKL. There are 16 residues in the CDR3. Trimming took off 3 bases at V and 4 bases at J, with 19 bases between the two ends. CDR3 nucleotide sequence: TGCGCCAGCAGCCACCCCCGGGTAGGCGGGAAGTACGAGCAGTACTTC. It codes for CASSHPRVGGKYEQYF.